This TCR beta chain was retrieved from a study of blood T cell repertoires in COVID-19. Overall study context: Acute-phase and convalescent COVID-19 samples originated in the United States, Italy and Spain. T cells, B-cell-depleted T cells, or PBMCs provided the cDNA or gDNA that served as material.

Enrollment of patients from Seattle took place during active infection, with longitudinal follow-up. The ends were cut back, 3 bases at V and 1 base at J, with 6 bases in the middle. The CDR3 totals 13 residues. Germline CDR1 reads SGHNT; CDR2 reads YENEEA. Under the authors' procedure: From reference gene primer amplification, estimates of nucleated cell counts were derived. Measured with immunoSEQ multiplex PCR; TCRdb has only the in-frame clones, and not every one. That table gives V, J and clone size, and the DNA gave D and trimming. The sample shows around 480,000 clones, about nine tenths of them seen only once.

V gene TRBV11-3 combines with J gene TRBJ1-1; no clear D gene. This TCR was recovered from a woman between 50 and 59 years old with COVID-19, enrolled during active disease. Specimen: peripheral blood. CDR3 sequence reads: CASSFYRNTEAFF. The CDR3 nucleotides are TGTGCCAGCAGCTTTTACAGGAACACTGAAGCTTTCTTT.